Sequencing of this TCR beta chain was carried out in a study of T cells in Graves' hyperthyroidism and ophthalmopathy (dated by TCRdb to the late 2010s). Concerning the study at large: Peripheral blood was sampled at the time of initial diagnosis, prior to any treatment. To identify distinguishing TCR V-J signatures, a discovery cohort of some 100 patients was used, comprising roughly 45 with Graves' ophthalmopathy and approximately 58 with stable Graves' hyperthyroidism. An independent validation cohort of under 20 hyperthyroidism patients and 17 patients who later progressed to ophthalmopathy tested prospective prediction of ophthalmopathy. The 75 to 100 discovery patients were randomly split 7:3 into training and test sets. Thyroid tissue and blood T-cell repertoires from six Graves' hyperthyroidism patients were also compared in the study. Following sampling, methimazole starting at 30 mg daily was given to hyperthyroidism patients, and high-dose intravenous methylprednisolone was given to ophthalmopathy patients. The paper reports TCR Vbeta CDR3 sequencing of 130 to 150 peripheral blood samples: under 45 ophthalmopathy, fewer than 85 hyperthyroidism and 17 progressor patients.

According to the germline V gene, CDR1 reads MNHEY and CDR2 reads SVGAGI. From the cysteine through the phenylalanine, the CDR3 covers 11 amino acids. Of the read, only the CDR3 DNA is kept; its 33 bases are in frame from base 1. The junction carries 7 bases between V and J, which are trimmed by 7 bases and 4 bases respectively. The TCR beta CDR3 regions were amplified from RNA transcripts. The TCR CDR3 was subjected to a first round of RT-PCR using the HTBI primer set and the Qiagen OneStep RT-PCR kit. The libraries were constructed in a second round of multiplex PCR and then size-selected and purified. Paired-end sequencing of the libraries was performed with 100 bp reads on an Illumina HiSeq2000. In the authors' own workflow: SOAPnuke was used to process the raw data, removing reads that contained adapters or uncalled bases, had a mean Phred below 15, or lacked an exact match to the constant primer or identifier. COPE v1.2.5 was used to merge high-quality paired reads, and clonotypes were defined as unique nucleotide sequences. Clonotypes were aligned to IMGT TRBV, TRBD and TRBJ reference segments using MiTCR v1.1. The analysis included only V-J combinations with a frequency above 0.0001, which together covered around 99% of the repertoires. The TCS score was defined as F50 (clonal expansion) divided by E x V (chaos), with BLOSUM62-based TCRdist calculated between CDR3 peptides within each V-J. Welch's t-statistics and random forest reduced around 550 V-J features to roughly 13, which were used in a naive Bayes classifier (R e1071). Thyroid-blood repertoire similarity was quantified with the Morisita-Horn index. The public reads were run again by TCRdb, first through fastp at Q25 and then through MiXCR, and only productive beta chains were kept. CDR3 protein duplicates are merged, each entry listing the most common genes and DNA. Here the V and J calls rest on TCRdb's processing, not on the authors' analysis. The sample table contains over 700,000 distinct CDR3 sequences; only one count was recorded for roughly a third of them. 31% of the sample lies in the top ten.

Stable Graves' hyperthyroidism was defined as no progression to ophthalmopathy during 18 months of follow-up. The hyperthyroidism patients were between 18 and 65 years old and newly diagnosed, with a disease duration of less than 2 months. The study excluded patients with uncontrolled infections, other autoimmune diseases, pregnancy or lactation. Diagnoses relied on clinical symptoms, serum thyroxine and TRAb, thyroid ultrasound and orbital computed tomography. PBMCs were separated from under 11 ml of fresh peripheral blood using Ficoll-Paque density gradient centrifugation. Total RNA was extracted with Trizol reagent, and quality was checked on an Agilent 2100 Bioanalyzer. A word on this clonotype: Its specific antigen is unknown. No per-base quality is available; no much larger clone lies one base away.

Findings and caveats that apply to the study as a whole: Most expanded thyroid clonotypes (frequency above 0.001) were also found in blood, which suggests that blood repertoires may mirror thyroid immune responses. Sample size was not statistically predetermined, and investigators were not blinded to group allocation. Ophthalmopathy was separated from stable hyperthyroidism by a 13 V-J signature model, with around 88% sensitivity and 81% to 82% specificity obtained in cross-validation and 80%/75% obtained in testing. In validation, the model predicted progression to ophthalmopathy a median of around six months before onset, with about 70% sensitivity and nearly 75% specificity.

The sample taken for sequencing was blood. This sequence originates from a middle-aged woman with Graves' hyperthyroidism. The chain joins TRBV6-5 to TRBJ2-5; possibly the D gene is TRBD2, per 5 matching bases. For the CDR3, the sequence is CASMAGETQYF. The nucleotide sequence is TGTGCCAGCATGGCGGGAGAGACCCAGTACTTC.